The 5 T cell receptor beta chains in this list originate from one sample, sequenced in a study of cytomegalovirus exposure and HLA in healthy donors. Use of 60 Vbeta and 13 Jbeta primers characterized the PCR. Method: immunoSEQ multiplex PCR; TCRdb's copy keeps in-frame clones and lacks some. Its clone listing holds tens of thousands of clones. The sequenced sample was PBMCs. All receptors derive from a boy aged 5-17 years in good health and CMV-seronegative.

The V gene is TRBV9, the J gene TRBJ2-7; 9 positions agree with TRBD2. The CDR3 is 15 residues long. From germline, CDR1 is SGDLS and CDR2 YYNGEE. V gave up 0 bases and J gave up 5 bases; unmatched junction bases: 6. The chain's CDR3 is CASSVGIAGVNEQYF. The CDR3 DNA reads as TGTGCCAGCAGCGTAGGGATAGCGGGAGTGAACGAGCAGTACTTC.

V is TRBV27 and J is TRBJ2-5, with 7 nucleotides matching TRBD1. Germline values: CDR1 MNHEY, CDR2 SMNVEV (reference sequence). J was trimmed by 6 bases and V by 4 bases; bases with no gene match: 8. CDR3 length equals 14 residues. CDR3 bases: TGTGCCAGCAGTTCCCCCGACAGGGCTCAGACCCAGTACTTC. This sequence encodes CASSSPDRAQTQYF.

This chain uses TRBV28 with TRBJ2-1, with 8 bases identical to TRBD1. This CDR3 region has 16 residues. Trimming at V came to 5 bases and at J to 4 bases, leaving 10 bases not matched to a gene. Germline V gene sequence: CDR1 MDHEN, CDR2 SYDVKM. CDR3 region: CASSPPGQGKYNEQFF. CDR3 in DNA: TGTGCCAGCAGTCCCCCCGGACAGGGTAAATACAATGAGCAGTTCTTC.

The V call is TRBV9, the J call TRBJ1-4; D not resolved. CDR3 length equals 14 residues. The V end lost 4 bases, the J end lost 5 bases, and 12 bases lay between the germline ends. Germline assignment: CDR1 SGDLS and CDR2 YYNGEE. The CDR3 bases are TGTGCCAGCAGCCCGGAGGTCCAGAATGAAAAACTGTTTTTT. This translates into CASSPEVQNEKLFF.

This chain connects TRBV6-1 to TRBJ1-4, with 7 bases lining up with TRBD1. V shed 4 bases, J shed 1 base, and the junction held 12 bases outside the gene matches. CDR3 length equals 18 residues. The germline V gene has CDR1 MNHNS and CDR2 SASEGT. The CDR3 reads CASSVAGGELGTNEKLFF. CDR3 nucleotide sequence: TGTGCCAGCAGTGTGGCAGGGGGAGAATTAGGAACTAATGAAAAACTGTTTTTT.